The next 25 T cell receptor beta chains were all read from a single sample in a study of blood T cell repertoires in COVID-19. Produced via immunoSEQ multiplex PCR; TCRdb's table is partial and in-frame only. The sample lists under 350,000 clones; 86% were seen once. The sequenced material came from PBMCs or T cells enriched from blood (not recorded which). The receptors here all came from a woman between 40 and 50 years old with acute COVID-19.

V gene TRBV29-1 combines with J gene TRBJ2-2, with 9 bases matching TRBD1. Unmatched junction bases numbered 10, after V lost 2 bases and J lost 6 bases. Per germline, CDR1 SQVTM and CDR2 ANQGSEA. CDR3 length equals 16 residues. The CDR3 loop is CSVEFGTGLTSGELFF. Written as DNA, the CDR3 is TGCAGCGTTGAATTTGGGACAGGGCTTACATCCGGGGAGCTGTTTTTT.

There are many counts of this clone. The chain carries TRBV4-2 and TRBJ1-2; no clear D. Trimming cost V 5 bases and J 5 bases, with 15 bases left between them. The CDR3 contains 14 residues. CDR1 is LGHNA and CDR2 is YNFKEQ in the germline V gene. CDR3 residues: CASSENGGFYGYTF. DNA for the CDR3: TGTGCCAGCAGCGAAAACGGAGGCTTTTATGGCTACACCTTC.

The rearrangement joins TRBV5-1 to TRBJ1-1; D is unresolved. There are 13 residues in the CDR3. Germline CDR1 and CDR2: SGHRS and YFSETQ. V lost 5 bases and J 1 base, leaving 9 bases between the germline ends. The CDR3 sequence is CASSYQENTEAFF. CDR3 in DNA: TGCGCCAGCAGTTATCAGGAGAACACTGAAGCTTTCTTT.

CDR3 coding DNA: TGTGCCAGCAGCTCTGGGACTAGCTCCCGGGATACGCAGTATTTT. Amino acids: CASSSGTSSRDTQYF. The chain couples TRBV7-7 to TRBJ2-3; TRBD2 matches 9 bases. Germline-derived CDR1 and CDR2 are SSHAT and FNYEAQ (reference sequence). V was clipped by 4 bases and J by 6 bases; unmatched bases: 8. The CDR3 has 15 residues.

V usage is TRBV7-2 and J usage is TRBJ2-5, with D perhaps TRBD2 (6 bases). Germline CDR1 and CDR2: SGHTA and FQGNSA. V was trimmed by 4 bases and J by 6 bases, leaving 24 bases between them. This CDR3 has 17 residues. The CDR3 sequence: CASSSEGSPGGLKTQYF. Here the CDR3 DNA reads TGTGCCAGCAGCTCCGAAGGATCCCCAGGAGGGTTGAAGACCCAGTACTTC.

The rearrangement uses TRBV18 and TRBJ1-2; TRBD1 aligns across 8 bases. Germline V gene sequence: CDR1 KGHSH, CDR2 LQKENI. The CDR3 has 15 amino acids. Unmatched junction bases numbered 14, after V lost 2 bases and J lost 12 bases. Written as DNA, the CDR3 is TGTGCCAGCTCACCAGTATTGTCTCCGGACAGGGTACACACCTTC. This codes for CASSPVLSPDRVHTF.

As concerns this clone: An end of the junction does not agree with germline; a read error may underlie this. This chain connects TRBV20-1 to TRBJ2-3, with 9 bases fitting TRBD2. Germline V gene data show CDR1 as DFQATT and CDR2 as SNEGSKA (reference sequence). The CDR3 covers 13 residues. CDR3 in DNA: TGCAGTGCTAGTGGGACTAGCATAGATACGCAGTATTTT. Its translation is CSASGTSIDTQYF.

The CDR3 spells CASSELSGRGRSYEQYF. DNA for the CDR3: TGTGCCAGCAGTGAATTGTCGGGGCGGGGACGCTCCTACGAGCAGTACTTC. This chain joins TRBV25-1 and TRBJ2-7; weak D call: TRBD2 (6 bases). V was pared by 1 base and J by 0 bases, with 16 bases between. The germline V gene encodes CDR1 MGHDK and CDR2 SYGVNS. This CDR3 comprises 17 residues.

This clone has just one count. V gene TRBV7-6 combines with J gene TRBJ1-3, with D maybe TRBD1 (5 bases). Germline loops: CDR1 SGHVS, CDR2 FNYEAQ. The CDR3 totals 16 residues. V dropped 3 bases and J dropped 0 bases, with 12 bases sitting between them. The CDR3 is CASSFAGIPSGNTIYF. CDR3 DNA sequence: TGTGCCAGCAGCTTTGCAGGGATCCCCTCTGGAAACACCATATATTTT.

The V and J genes are TRBV5-1 and TRBJ2-2; D unresolved. Trimming took 0 bases from V and 2 from J, leaving 14 bases between them. The germline CDR1 and CDR2 sequences are SGHRS and YFSETQ. This CDR3 contains 17 residues. Here the CDR3 DNA reads TGCGCCAGCAGCTTGGAGCGTGGCCGCAGCAACACCGGGGAGCTGTTTTTT. It is translated as CASSLERGRSNTGELFF.

This clone was detected only once. The chain joins TRBV11-2 to TRBJ2-1; no clear D. The germline V and J ends were trimmed by 4 bases and 0 bases, with 16 bases remaining between them. In germline, CDR1 is SGHAT, CDR2 FQNNGV. This CDR3 contains 17 residues. The CDR3 is CASSSTFDSSSYNEQFF. The CDR3 DNA sequence: TGTGCCAGCAGCTCCACCTTTGACTCGAGCTCCTACAATGAGCAGTTCTTC.

The rearrangement uses TRBV2 and TRBJ2-1; D might be TRBD1 (6 bases). The germline V and J ends were trimmed by 7 bases and 2 bases, with 18 bases remaining between them. This CDR3 is 16 amino acids long. Germline CDR1 reads SNHLY; CDR2 reads FYNNEI. The CDR3 region is CASNPSTGNTYNEQFF. The CDR3 nucleotides are TGTGCCAGCAACCCCTCCACAGGGAACACCTACAATGAGCAGTTCTTC.

The chain links TRBV6-5 to TRBJ2-3; TRBD2 matches at 9 bases. V trimming: 0 bases; J trimming: 4 bases; junction bases outside the gene matches: 5. CDR3 length: 16 amino acids. Germline V CDR1 and CDR2: MNHEY, SVGAGI. The CDR3: CASSYSSGRYADTQYF. The CDR3 nucleotides read TGTGCCAGCAGTTACTCGAGCGGGAGGTATGCAGATACGCAGTATTTT.

In regard to this clone: The sample has other DNA sequences that encode this CDR3 too. V gene TRBV28 combines with J gene TRBJ1-1, with 7 bases fitting TRBD1. This CDR3 is 13 amino acids long. The germline V gene has CDR1 MDHEN and CDR2 SYDVKM. The V and J ends lost 5 bases and 8 bases, in that order; junction bases with no gene match: 8. CDR3 in amino acids: CASSPRQGLEAFF. In DNA form, the CDR3 reads TGTGCCAGCAGTCCACGACAGGGCCTCGAAGCTTTCTTT. The full variable domain, completed using reference TRBV28 and TRBJ1-1, is DVKVTQSSRYLVKRTGEKVFLECVQDMDHENMFWYRQDPGLGLRLIYFSYDVKMKEKGDIPEGYSVSREKKERFSLILESASTNQTSMYLCASSPRQGLEAFFGQGTRLTVV.

This chain connects TRBV7-9 to TRBJ1-2; D remains ambiguous. The CDR3 extends over 11 amino acids. The V end lost 5 bases, the J end lost 7 bases, and 8 bases lay between the germline ends. Germline values: CDR1 SEHNR, CDR2 FQNEAQ (reference sequence). The CDR3 sequence: CASSPVPGYTF. As DNA, the CDR3 is TGTGCCAGCAGCCCCGTTCCTGGCTACACCTTC. Filled out from reference TRBV7-9 and TRBJ1-2, the complete variable domain reads DTGVSQNPRHKITKRGQNVTFRCDPISEHNRLYWYRQTLGQGPEFLTYFQNEAQLEKSRLLSDRFSAERPKGSFSTLEIQRTEQGDSAMYLCASSPVPGYTFGSGTRLTVV.

V usage is TRBV6-5 and J usage is TRBJ1-6, with 8 bases matching TRBD1. J gave up 9 bases and V 2 bases, and 3 bases lay outside the gene matches. The V gene's germline CDR1 is MNHEY and CDR2 SVGAGI. The CDR3 consists of 14 residues. The CDR3 spells CASSYKTGVSPLHF. The CDR3 DNA follows: TGTGCCAGCAGTTACAAGACAGGGGTTTCACCCCTCCACTTT.

The chain recombines TRBV2 with TRBJ2-2; TRBD2 might be the D (5 bases). Deletions cut 6 bases from V and 2 bases from J, with 13 bases between. Germline values: CDR1 SNHLY, CDR2 FYNNEI. CDR3 length: 15 amino acids. Written as DNA, the CDR3 is TGTGCCAGCAGGATTCAAGCGGTTAACACCGGGGAGCTGTTTTTT. Its protein is CASRIQAVNTGELFF.

The V call is TRBV28, the J call TRBJ1-4; 7 bases agree with TRBD1. CDR1 and CDR2 (germline): MDHEN, SYDVKM. This CDR3 contains 15 residues. V lost 5 bases and J lost 5; bases outside the gene matches: 8. This CDR3 reads CASSQNRGPNEKLFF. As DNA, the CDR3 is TGTGCCAGCAGTCAGAACAGGGGCCCAAATGAAAAACTGTTTTTT.

The V call is TRBV24-1, the J call TRBJ2-5; possible D gene TRBD1, 6 bases. CDR1 is KGHDR, CDR2 SFDVKD, per germline. This CDR3 contains 15 residues. Trimming stripped 3 bases from V and 9 bases from J, with 19 bases between. The CDR3 loop is CATSDGGRVDAPQYF. The CDR3 region has the DNA TGTGCCACCAGTGATGGGGGCCGGGTGGACGCCCCCCAGTACTTC.

The CDR3 DNA is TGTGCCACCGATGGGCGGACAGGGGGCAACACCGGGGAGCTGTTTTTT. Protein: CATDGRTGGNTGELFF. The genes are TRBV24-1 and TRBJ2-2; 11 bases align to TRBD1. The germline V gene encodes CDR1 KGHDR and CDR2 SFDVKD. V lost 9 bases to trimming and J lost 2 bases; unmatched junction nucleotides: 7. This CDR3 is 16 amino acids long.

V and J are TRBV11-1 and TRBJ2-5; 10 positions agree with TRBD2. Germline V gives CDR1 SGHAT, CDR2 FQDESV (reference sequence). The length of the CDR3 is 13 residues. Trimming took 8 bases from V and 5 from J; bases not matched to a gene: 5. The CDR3 region is CASASGGVETQYF. As DNA, the CDR3 is TGTGCCAGCGCGAGCGGGGGGGTTGAGACCCAGTACTTC.

This CDR3 is CASTPMGAGSVAYGYTF. CDR3 bases: TGTGCCAGCACCCCAATGGGGGCAGGGTCGGTGGCCTATGGCTACACCTTC. V is TRBV5-4 and J is TRBJ1-2, with D perhaps TRBD1 (6 bases). Germline values: CDR1 SGHNT, CDR2 YYREEE (reference sequence). The CDR3 length is 17 residues. V was pared by 6 bases and J by 4 bases, with 25 bases between. Supplemented by reference TRBV5-4 and TRBJ1-2, the full variable domain reads ETGVTQSPTHLIKTRGQQVTLRCSSQSGHNTVSWYQQALGQGPQFIFQYYREEENGRGNFPPRFSGLQFPNYSSELNVNALELDDSALYLCASTPMGAGSVAYGYTFGSGTRLTVV.

The rearrangement links TRBV5-4 to TRBJ2-5, with D perhaps TRBD1 (6 bases). CDR1 SGHNT and CDR2 YYREEE come from the germline V gene (reference sequence). This CDR3 region has 14 residues. V dropped 2 bases and J dropped 4 bases, with 12 bases sitting between them. In nucleotides, the CDR3 is TGTGCCAGCAGCTTATCTACACAGGGAGAGACCCAGTACTTC. Amino acid sequence: CASSLSTQGETQYF.

The V call is TRBV10-1, the J call TRBJ2-7; 7 bases match TRBD1. This CDR3 is 15 amino acids long. Trimming cost V 10 bases and J 0 bases; bases outside gene matches: 12. Looked up from germline, CDR1 is WNHNN and CDR2 is SYGVQD (reference sequence). The CDR3 DNA follows: TGCGCCAACTCGGGGCCCAGGGGGATCTCCTACGAGCAGTACTTC. It is translated as CANSGPRGISYEQYF.

The rearrangement uses TRBV11-2 and TRBJ1-2, with a weak D call TRBD1 (6 bases). Between the trimmed V and J ends, which lost 4 bases and 4 bases, there was a span of 16 bases. Germline CDR1 and CDR2: SGHAT and FQNNGV. This CDR3 region has 15 residues. CDR3: CASSSQPGHGYGYTF. As DNA, the CDR3 is TGTGCCAGCAGCTCCCAGCCGGGACACGGCTATGGCTACACCTTC.